This T cell receptor (beta chain) was recovered during a study of brain T cells in children with intractable seizures. As concerns this clone: Antigen specificity is unknown.

Germline V lookup: CDR1 LGHDT, CDR2 YNNKEL (reference sequence). J gave up 4 bases and V 4 bases, and 6 bases lay outside the gene matches. The CDR3 has 14 residues. Study findings and constraints: Clones missing pre-surgery may reflect undersampling of that blood sample.

Using immunoSEQ multiplex PCR, the repertoire was profiled, and TCRdb retains in-frame clones only, with some absent. The sample lists under 150,000 clones, 94% occurring once. The sequenced cases were selected for having the highest brain T cell transcript signatures. V and J are TRBV3-1 (or the pseudogene TRBV3-2) and TRBJ2-7, with 8 bases fitting TRBD1. This TCR came from a boy less than two years old with hemimegalencephaly and intractable seizures. The material sequenced was peripheral blood, taken at surgery. The CDR3 spells CASSLGTGLYEQYF. Here the CDR3 DNA reads TGTGCCAGCAGCCTCGGGACAGGACTATACGAGCAGTACTTC.